The subject of this entry is one T cell receptor beta chain. What it binds is not known. This record comes from a study of shared clonotypes between healthy human individuals. Into CD45RA+ naive and CD45RA-negative memory subsets, the CD4+ cells were split. Whole-study results and caveats: Larger richness was generally estimated for naive than memory subsets.

This table comes from immunoSEQ multiplex PCR, and its TCRdb copy is limited to in-frame clones, with some not included. In the table there are 2 million to 2.5 million clones, around 90% of which are singletons. This CDR3 contains 17 residues. V lost 4 bases, J lost 3 bases, and 6 bases stayed unmatched. Germline V lookup: CDR1 SGHTA, CDR2 FQGNSA. The sample comprised naive CD4+ T cells from PBMCs. The subset: CD45RA+ positively selected. This clonotype was sampled from a man aged 18 to 29 in good health. Some clones in this sample may be carry-over from other donors' samples. The chain recombines TRBV7-2 with TRBJ2-6, with 10 bases matching TRBD1. The CDR3 nucleotides are TGTGCCAGCAGCTCCGACAGGGGGCGGGGTGGGGCCAACGTCCTGACTTTC. It codes for CASSSDRGRGGANVLTF.